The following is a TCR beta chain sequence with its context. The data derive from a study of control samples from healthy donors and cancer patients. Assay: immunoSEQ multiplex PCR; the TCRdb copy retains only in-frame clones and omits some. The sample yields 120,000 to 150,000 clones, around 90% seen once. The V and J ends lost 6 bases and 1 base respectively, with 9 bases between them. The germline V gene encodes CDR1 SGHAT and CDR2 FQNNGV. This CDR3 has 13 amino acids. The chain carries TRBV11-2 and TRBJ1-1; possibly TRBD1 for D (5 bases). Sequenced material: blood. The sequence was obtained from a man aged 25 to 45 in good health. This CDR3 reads CASRLTGNTEAFF. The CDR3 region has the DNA TGTGCCAGCAGGTTAACAGGGAACACTGAAGCTTTCTTT. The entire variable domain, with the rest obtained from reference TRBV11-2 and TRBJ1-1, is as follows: EAGVAQSPRYKIIEKRQSVAFWCNPISGHATLYWYQQILGQGPKLLIQFQNNGVVDDSQLPKDRFSAERLKGVDSTLKIQPAKLEDSAVYLCASRLTGNTEAFFGQGTRLTVV.